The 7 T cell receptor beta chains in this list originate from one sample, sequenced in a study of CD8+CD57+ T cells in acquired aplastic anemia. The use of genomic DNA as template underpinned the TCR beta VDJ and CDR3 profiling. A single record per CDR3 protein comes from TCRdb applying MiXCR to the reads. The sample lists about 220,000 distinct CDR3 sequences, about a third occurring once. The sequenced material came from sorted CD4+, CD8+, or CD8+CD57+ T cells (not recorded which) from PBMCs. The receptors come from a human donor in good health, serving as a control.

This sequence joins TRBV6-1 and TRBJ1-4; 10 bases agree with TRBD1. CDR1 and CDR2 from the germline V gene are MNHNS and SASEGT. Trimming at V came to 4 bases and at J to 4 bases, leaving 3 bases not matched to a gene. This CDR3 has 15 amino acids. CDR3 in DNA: TGTGCCAGCAGTGGACAGGGGGCACTTAATGAAAAACTGTTTTTT. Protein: CASSGQGALNEKLFF.

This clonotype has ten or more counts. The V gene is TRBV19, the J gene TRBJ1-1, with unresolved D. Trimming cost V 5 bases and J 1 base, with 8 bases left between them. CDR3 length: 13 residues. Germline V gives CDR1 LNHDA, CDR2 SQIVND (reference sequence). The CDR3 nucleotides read TGTGCCAGTAGTGCCACGGAGAACACTGAAGCTTTCTTT. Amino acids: CASSATENTEAFF. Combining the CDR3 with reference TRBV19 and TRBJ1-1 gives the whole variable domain DGGITQSPKYLFRKEGQNVTLSCEQNLNHDAMYWYRQDPGQGLRLIYYSQIVNDFQKGDIAEGYSVSREKKESFPLTVTSAQKNPTAFYLCASSATENTEAFFGQGTRLTVV.

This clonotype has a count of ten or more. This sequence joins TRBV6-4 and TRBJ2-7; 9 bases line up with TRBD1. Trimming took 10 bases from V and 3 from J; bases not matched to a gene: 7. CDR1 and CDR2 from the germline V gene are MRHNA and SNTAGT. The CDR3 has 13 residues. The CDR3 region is CATGQGRLYEQYF. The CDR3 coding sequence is TGTGCCACCGGACAGGGGAGGCTCTACGAGCAGTACTTC.

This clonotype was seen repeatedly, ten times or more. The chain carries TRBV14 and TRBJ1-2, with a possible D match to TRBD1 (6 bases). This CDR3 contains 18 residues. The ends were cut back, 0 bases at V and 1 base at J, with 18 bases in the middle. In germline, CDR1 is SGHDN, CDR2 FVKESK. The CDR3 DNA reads TGTGCCAGCAGCCAAGAGAGGCACAGGGAGAAGGGTAACTATGGCTACACCTTC. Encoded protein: CASSQERHREKGNYGYTF.

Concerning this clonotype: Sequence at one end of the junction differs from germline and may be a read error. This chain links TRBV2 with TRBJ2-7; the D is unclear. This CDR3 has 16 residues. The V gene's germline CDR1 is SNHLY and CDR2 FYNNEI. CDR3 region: CASSLFQAEKSYVQYF. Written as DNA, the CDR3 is TGTGCCAGCAGTTTATTCCAGGCTGAGAAGTCCTACGTGCAGTACTTC.

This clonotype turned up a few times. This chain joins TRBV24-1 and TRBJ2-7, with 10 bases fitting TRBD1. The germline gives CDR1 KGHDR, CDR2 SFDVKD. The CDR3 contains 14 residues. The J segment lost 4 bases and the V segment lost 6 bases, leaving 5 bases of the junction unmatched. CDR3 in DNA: TGTGCCACCAGTAGGGGACAGGGGAGGTACGAGCAGTACTTC. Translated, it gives CATSRGQGRYEQYF.

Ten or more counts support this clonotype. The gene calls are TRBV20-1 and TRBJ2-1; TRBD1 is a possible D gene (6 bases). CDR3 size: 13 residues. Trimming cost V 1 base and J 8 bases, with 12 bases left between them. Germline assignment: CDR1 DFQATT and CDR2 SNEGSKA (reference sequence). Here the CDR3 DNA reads TGCAGTGCTAGAGTTACAGGGTTGGATGAGCAGTTCTTC. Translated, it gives CSARVTGLDEQFF.